This TCR beta chain comes out of a study of early T cells in non-severe SARS-CoV-2 infection. The V segment lost 3 bases and the J segment 0 bases; nucleotides outside the gene matches: 7. Looked up from germline, CDR1 is KGHSH and CDR2 is LQKENI. This CDR3 spans 17 amino acids. This clonotype has a handful of counts. Its antigen is not identified. TCRdb re-analysed the 5' RACE reads in MiXCR, keeping a single row per CDR3 protein. The sample has some 66,000 distinct CDR3 sequences; less than 9.5% are singletons. Study-level findings and limits: Anti-spike CD8 responses were favored in VDJdb matching, and private and CD4 specificities were missed.

The receptor was derived from an adult who was a healthcare worker with PCR-confirmed SARS-CoV-2 infection or an uninfected control (not recorded which). The rearrangement uses TRBV18 and TRBJ2-3; TRBD1 aligns across 9 bases. Sequencing used whole blood. The CDR3 nucleotides read TGTGCCAGCTCACCCCTGGGACAGGGAGGAAGCACAGATACGCAGTATTTT. It specifies CASSPLGQGGSTDTQYF. Variable domain in full (rest from reference TRBV18 and TRBJ2-3): NAGVMQNPRHLVRRRGQEARLRCSPMKGHSHVYWYRQLPEEGLKFMVYLQKENIIDESGMPKERFSAEFPKEGPSILRIQQVVRGDSAAYFCASSPLGQGGSTDTQYFGPGTRLTVL.